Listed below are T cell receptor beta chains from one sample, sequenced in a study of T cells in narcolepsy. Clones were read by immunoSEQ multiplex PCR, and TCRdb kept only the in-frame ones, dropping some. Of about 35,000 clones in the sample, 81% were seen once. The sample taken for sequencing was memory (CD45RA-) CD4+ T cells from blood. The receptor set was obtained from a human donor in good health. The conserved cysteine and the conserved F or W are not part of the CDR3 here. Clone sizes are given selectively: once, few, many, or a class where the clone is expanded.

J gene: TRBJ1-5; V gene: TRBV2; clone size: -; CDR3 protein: ASSDGGINQPQH
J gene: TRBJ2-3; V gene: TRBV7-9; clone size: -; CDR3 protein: ASSPPGATQY
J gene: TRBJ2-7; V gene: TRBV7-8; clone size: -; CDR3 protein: ASSLGQGGHEQY
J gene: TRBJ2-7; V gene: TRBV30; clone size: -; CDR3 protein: AWTGAYEQY
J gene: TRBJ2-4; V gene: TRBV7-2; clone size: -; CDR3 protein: ASSLAASGGANIQY
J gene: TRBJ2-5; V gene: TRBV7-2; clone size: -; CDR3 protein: ASSFRPGETQY
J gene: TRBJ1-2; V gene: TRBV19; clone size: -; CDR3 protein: ASSMKVEGTHGYT
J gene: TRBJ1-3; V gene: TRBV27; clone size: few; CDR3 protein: ASSLYREANTIY
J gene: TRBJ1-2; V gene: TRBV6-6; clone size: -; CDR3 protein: ASSPVTGFGGYT
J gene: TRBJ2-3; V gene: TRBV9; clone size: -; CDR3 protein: ASSVDPQGAEKNTQY
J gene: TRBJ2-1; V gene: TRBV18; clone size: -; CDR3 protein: ASSPPEDNEQF
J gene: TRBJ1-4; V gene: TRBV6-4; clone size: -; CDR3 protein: ASSPGLSPTNEKLF
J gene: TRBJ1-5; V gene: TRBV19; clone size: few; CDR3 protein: ASSSGVRQPQH
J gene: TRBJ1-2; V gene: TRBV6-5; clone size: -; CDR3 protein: ASRPPGGQGGGYT
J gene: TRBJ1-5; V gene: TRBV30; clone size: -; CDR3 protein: AWSTDRNQPQH
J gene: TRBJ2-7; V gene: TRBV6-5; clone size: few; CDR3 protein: ASTPPGLAGAEQY
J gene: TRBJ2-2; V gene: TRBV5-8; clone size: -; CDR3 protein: ASSNSGAGTGELF
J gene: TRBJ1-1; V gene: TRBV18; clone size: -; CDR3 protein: ASSPLQVRNTEAF
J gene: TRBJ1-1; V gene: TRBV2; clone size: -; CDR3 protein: ASIDRLNTEAF
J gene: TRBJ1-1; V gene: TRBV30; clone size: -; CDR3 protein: AWSFTTGWAF
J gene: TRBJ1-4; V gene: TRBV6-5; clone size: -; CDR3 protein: ASSPTTTNEKLF
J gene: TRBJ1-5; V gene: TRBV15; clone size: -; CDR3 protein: ATGVGQGVTNQPQH
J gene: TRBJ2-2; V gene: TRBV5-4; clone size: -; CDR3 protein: ASSLMSGGNTGELF
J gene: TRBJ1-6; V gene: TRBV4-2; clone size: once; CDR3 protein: ASSQGPQGDSPLH
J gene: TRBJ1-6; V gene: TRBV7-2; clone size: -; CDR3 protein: ASSLTSYNSPLH
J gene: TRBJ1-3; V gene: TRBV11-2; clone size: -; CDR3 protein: ASSSQPYGSSGNTIY
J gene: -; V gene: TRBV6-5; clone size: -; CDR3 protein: ASKVAGNYEQY
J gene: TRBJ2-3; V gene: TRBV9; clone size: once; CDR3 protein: ASSVGTPHGTQY
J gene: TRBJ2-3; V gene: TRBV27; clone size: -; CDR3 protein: ASSTIQQYTDTQY
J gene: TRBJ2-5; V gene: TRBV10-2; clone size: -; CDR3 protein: ASRAALQETQY
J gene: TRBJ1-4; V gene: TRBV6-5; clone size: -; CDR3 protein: ASSSQGTGGEKLF
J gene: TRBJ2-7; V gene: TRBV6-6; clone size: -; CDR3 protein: ASSSDRSYEQY
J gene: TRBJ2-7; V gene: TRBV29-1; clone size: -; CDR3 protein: SVEPPGYHEQY
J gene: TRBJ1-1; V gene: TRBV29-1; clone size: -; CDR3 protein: SVSGSLGTEAF
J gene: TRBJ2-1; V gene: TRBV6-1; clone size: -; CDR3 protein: ASSDPGEGQF
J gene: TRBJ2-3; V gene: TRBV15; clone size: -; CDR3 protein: ATSTRLAGGHTDTQY
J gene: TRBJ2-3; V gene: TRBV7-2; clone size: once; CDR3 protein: ASSLALSARTSTDTQY
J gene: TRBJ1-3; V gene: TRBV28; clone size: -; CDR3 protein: ASSLWSGSDGNTIY
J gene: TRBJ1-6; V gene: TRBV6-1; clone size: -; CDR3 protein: ASREDRGRPLH
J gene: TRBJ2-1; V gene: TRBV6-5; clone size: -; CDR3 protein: ASSYSNGVGQF
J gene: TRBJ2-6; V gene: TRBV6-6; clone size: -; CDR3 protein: AIGITANVLT
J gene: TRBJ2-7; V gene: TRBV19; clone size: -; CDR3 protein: ASSKRYSDRQSSYEQY
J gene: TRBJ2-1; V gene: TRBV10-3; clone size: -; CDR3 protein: AIRAGTSGNNEQF
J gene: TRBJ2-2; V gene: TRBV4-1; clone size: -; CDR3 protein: ASSQDLGEKGGELF
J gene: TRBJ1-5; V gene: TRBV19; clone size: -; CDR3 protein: ASSMDRGEYQPQH
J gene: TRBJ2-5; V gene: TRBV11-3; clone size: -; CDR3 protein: ASSLGPGQGEETQY
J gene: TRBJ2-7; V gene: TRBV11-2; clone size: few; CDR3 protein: ASSEGEGTSRAYEQY
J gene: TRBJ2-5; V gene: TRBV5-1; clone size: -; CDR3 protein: ASSLEGLTRQETQY
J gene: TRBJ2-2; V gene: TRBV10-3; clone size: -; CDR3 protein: AISGGGAGELF
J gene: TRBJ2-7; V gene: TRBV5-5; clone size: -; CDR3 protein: ASSPDLEPTYEQY
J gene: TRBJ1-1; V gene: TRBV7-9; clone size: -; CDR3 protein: ASSLDRGGTEAF
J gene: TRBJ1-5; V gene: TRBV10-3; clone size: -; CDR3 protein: AISEGGNPNQPQH
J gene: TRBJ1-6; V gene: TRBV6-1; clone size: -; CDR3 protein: ASIPRSYNSPLH
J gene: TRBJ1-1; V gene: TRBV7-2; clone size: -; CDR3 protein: ASSPTRGGGNTEAF
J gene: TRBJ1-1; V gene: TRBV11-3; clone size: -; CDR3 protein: ASSLGRGSTEAF
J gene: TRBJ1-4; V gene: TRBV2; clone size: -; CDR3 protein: ASSVGTTQNEKLF
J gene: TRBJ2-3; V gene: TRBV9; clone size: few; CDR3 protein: ASSPGQATDTQY
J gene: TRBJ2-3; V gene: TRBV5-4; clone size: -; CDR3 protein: AFGGPSTDTQY
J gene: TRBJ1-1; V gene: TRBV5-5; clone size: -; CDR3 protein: ASSVLPQANTEAF
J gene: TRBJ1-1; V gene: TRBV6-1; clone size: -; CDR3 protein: ASRKGQKTNTEAF